What follows are 25 T cell receptor beta chains derived from one specimen sequenced in a study of beta chain features in type 1 diabetes. Reverse transcription of all isolated RNA meant that expressed TCRB transcripts were sequenced. Profiling relied on immunoSEQ multiplex PCR, and the TCRdb table lists in-frame clones only, not all of them. The profile covers 250,000 to 400,000 clones, with roughly 15% appearing a single time and more than 6.5% taken by the ten largest. Material for sequencing was central memory CD4+ T cells from blood. The receptors stem from a man between 25 and 39 years old in good health.

This clone was picked up a small number of times. This chain connects TRBV7-9 to TRBJ1-2; TRBD1 might be the D (6 bases). From germline, CDR1 is SEHNR and CDR2 FQNEAQ (reference sequence). The CDR3 totals 15 residues. V gave up 5 bases and J gave up 3 bases, with 16 bases separating them. This chain's CDR3 is CASSTLRGAHYGYTF. DNA of the CDR3: TGTGCCAGCAGCACCCTGCGGGGGGCCCACTATGGCTACACCTTC.

This clone has a handful of counts. The chain has TRBV2 and TRBJ2-3; D unclear. Trimming removed 3 bases from V and 4 bases from J, with 5 bases in between. The CDR3 runs to 12 residues. CDR1 is SNHLY and CDR2 is FYNNEI in the germline V gene. CDR3 sequence: CASSDYSDTQYF. The CDR3 DNA reads as TGTGCCAGCAGTGACTACTCAGATACGCAGTATTTT.

This clone was detected once. This sequence joins TRBV19 and TRBJ2-1; tentative D call: TRBD1 (8 bases). Germline CDR1 reads LNHDA; CDR2 reads SQIVND (reference sequence). Trimming took off 7 bases at V and 8 bases at J, with 21 bases between the two ends. The length of the CDR3 is 15 residues. The CDR3 DNA is TGTGCCAGTAACAGGGGGGGAGTTGCTCCTTATGAGCAGTTCTTC. Translating it yields CASNRGGVAPYEQFF.

This clone was counted only a few times. The gene calls are TRBV7-2 and TRBJ1-6; 11 bases line up with TRBD1. V dropped 5 bases and J dropped 8; count of bases not matched to a gene: 8. Germline CDR1 SGHTA, CDR2 FQGNSA. The CDR3 sequence is 16 residues long. CDR3 sequence (DNA): TGTGCCAGCAGCACCCGATGGACAGGGGGCGATTCACCCCTCCACTTT. Residues: CASSTRWTGGDSPLHF.

The J gene is TRBJ1-2, the V gene TRBV15, with 7 bases that match TRBD1. The CDR3 consists of 15 residues. V lost 1 base, J lost 3 bases, and 5 bases stayed unmatched. The germline CDR1 and CDR2 sequences are LNHNV and YYDKDF (reference sequence). The CDR3 coding sequence is TGTGCCACCAGCAGAGCTGTCGGGACAGACTATGGCTACACCTTC. Amino acids: CATSRAVGTDYGYTF.

J is TRBJ1-5 and V is TRBV5-6; perhaps TRBD1 as D (6 bases). CDR1 is SGHDT and CDR2 is YYEEEE in the germline V gene. V gave up 2 bases and J gave up 5 bases, with 11 bases separating them. CDR3 length: 14 residues. CDR3 DNA: TGTGCCAGCAGCTTCGGACAGAGGGATCAGCCCCAGCATTTT. Translated, it gives CASSFGQRDQPQHF.

The chain carries TRBV7-2 and TRBJ2-1; D tentatively fits TRBD1 or TRBD2 (5 bases each). The CDR3 contains 15 residues. CDR1 and CDR2 (germline): SGHTA, FQGNSA. With 4 bases removed from V and 5 bases from J, the gap between germline ends came to 15 bases. CDR3 bases: TGTGCCAGCAGCTCCGAGGGGAGCCCCCACAATGAGCAGTTCTTC. This encodes CASSSEGSPHNEQFF.

V is TRBV7-9 and J is TRBJ1-5; weak D call: TRBD1 (6 bases). This CDR3 has 15 amino acids. V dropped 2 bases and J dropped 6 bases, with 14 bases sitting between them. The germline gives CDR1 SEHNR, CDR2 FQNEAQ (reference sequence). CDR3 sequence: CASSLSWTAAQPQHF. DNA for the CDR3: TGTGCCAGCAGCTTAAGTTGGACAGCTGCTCAGCCCCAGCATTTT.

CDR3 sequence reads: CASSAGWFGELFF. CDR3 DNA sequence: TGTGCCAGTAGTGCAGGGTGGTTCGGGGAGCTGTTTTTT. The chain carries TRBV19 and TRBJ2-2, with D perhaps matching TRBD1 (5 bases). Between the trimmed V and J ends, which lost 5 bases and 7 bases, there was a span of 11 bases. The germline V gene has CDR1 LNHDA and CDR2 SQIVND (reference sequence). The CDR3 is 13 amino acids.

The chain uses TRBV15 and TRBJ1-2; tentatively, D is TRBD1 (5 bases). Trimming removed 0 bases at V and 8 bases at J, with 16 bases between. The CDR3 has 15 amino acids. Germline assignment: CDR1 LNHNV and CDR2 YYDKDF (reference sequence). The CDR3: CATSRDLSRAWGYTF. The CDR3 DNA follows: TGTGCCACCAGCAGAGATCTCAGCAGGGCTTGGGGCTACACCTTC.

This clone occurred a few times. The chain uses TRBV5-6 and TRBJ1-3, with D possibly being TRBD1 (5 bases). This CDR3 comprises 15 residues. Trimming removed 2 bases from V and 0 bases from J, with 9 bases in between. CDR1 and CDR2 (germline): SGHDT, YYEEEE. The DNA for the CDR3 is TGTGCCAGCAGCTTATATGACAGCTCTGGAAACACCATATATTTT. This encodes CASSLYDSSGNTIYF.

This clone was counted only a few times. A much larger clone sits a single nucleotide away, making a read error possible. The V and J genes are TRBV6-6 and TRBJ2-1, with TRBD2 identical over 10 bases. The germline V gene encodes CDR1 MNHNY and CDR2 SVGAGI (reference sequence). Trimming removed 7 bases from V and 0 bases from J; junction bases left unmatched: 0. This CDR3 is built from 14 residues. CDR3 loop: CASTSGSSYNEQFF. CDR3 sequence (DNA): TGTGCCAGCACTAGCGGGAGCTCCTACAATGAGCAGTTCTTC.

The sample holds a few counts of this clone. The V and J genes are TRBV5-4 and TRBJ2-4; 9 bases are shared with TRBD2. This CDR3 is 14 amino acids long. The germline V gene has CDR1 SGHNT and CDR2 YYREEE (reference sequence). The ends lost 3 bases at V and 6 bases at J; junction bases unmatched: 4. Here the CDR3 reads CASSYGTSRNIQYF. In DNA form, the CDR3 reads TGTGCCAGCAGCTATGGGACTAGCAGAAACATTCAGTACTTC.

As to this clone: A read error may explain this, as a much larger clone is one base away. The chain combines TRBV14 with TRBJ2-7; D remains unclear. CDR1 and CDR2 from the germline V gene are SGHDN and FVKESK. The V end lost 3 bases, the J end lost 3 bases, and 6 bases lay between the germline ends. This CDR3 spans 12 amino acids. DNA for the CDR3: TGTGCCAGCAGCCAGAACGGCTACGAGCAGTACGTC. Protein: CASSQNGYEQYV.

This clone came up a few times. The rearrangement uses TRBV7-2 and TRBJ2-3, with 9 bases identical to TRBD2. This CDR3 has 16 residues. The V gene's germline CDR1 is SGHTA and CDR2 FQGNSA. The V and J ends lost 4 bases and 9 bases, in that order; junction bases with no gene match: 14. Here the CDR3 reads CASSYQIAGVKGTQYF. For the CDR3, the DNA is TGTGCCAGCAGCTATCAAATAGCGGGGGTTAAGGGCACGCAGTATTTT.

This clone was observed a handful of times. The J gene is TRBJ1-5, the V gene TRBV23-1; TRBD1 might be the D (6 bases). TRBV23-1 is annotated as an ORF whose role is uncertain. V lost 6 bases and J 0 bases, leaving 15 bases between the germline ends. The length of the CDR3 is 16 residues. For the CDR3, the DNA is TGCGCCAGCAGCCAAGGACAGCTTTATAGCAATCAGCCCCAGCATTTT. This gives the protein CASSQGQLYSNQPQHF.

This clone was picked up many times. The chain employs TRBV10-2 and TRBJ2-1, with 11 positions matching TRBD1. Germline lookup yields CDR1 WSHSY and CDR2 SAAADI. The CDR3 loop spans 13 amino acids. CDR3 in DNA: TGCGCTATTTCCGGGACAGGGGGGTTTGAGCAGTTCTTC. The encoded protein is CAISGTGGFEQFF.

This clone has a handful of counts. This chain links TRBV7-2 with TRBJ2-1; a weak D match, TRBD2 (6 bases). The germline gives CDR1 SGHTA, CDR2 FQGNSA. Trimming took off 7 bases at V and 7 bases at J, with 14 bases between the two ends. This CDR3 has 13 amino acids. DNA of the CDR3: TGTGCCAGCATACGAATCCGGGGGAATGAGCAGTTCTTC. It specifies CASIRIRGNEQFF.

Points on this clone: With only one base between it and a far larger clone, this is likely a read error. In this CDR3 the conserved last residue, phenylalanine or tryptophan, is missing, so a read error is likely. The chain links TRBV7-2 to TRBJ2-7, with TRBD1 matching 7 bases. Germline V gives CDR1 SGHTA, CDR2 FQGNSA. The CDR3 covers 12 residues. Trimming at V came to 5 bases and at J to 6 bases, leaving 4 bases not matched to a gene. This CDR3 is CASSIPGGEQYG. DNA for the CDR3: TGTGCCAGCAGCATCCCAGGGGGCGAGCAGTACGGC.

The chain has TRBV19 and TRBJ1-3, with D unresolved. CDR1 is LNHDA, CDR2 SQIVND, per germline (reference sequence). V lost 5 bases, J lost 9 bases, and 17 bases lay in between. The CDR3 has 14 amino acids. The CDR3 loop reads CASSAGGSSGTIYF. For the CDR3, the DNA is TGTGCCAGTAGTGCGGGAGGTTCGTCTGGCACCATATATTTT.

The chain uses TRBV5-4 and TRBJ1-1, with no clear D. V was trimmed by 2 bases and J by 2 bases, leaving 13 bases between them. This CDR3 comprises 15 residues. Germline CDR1 reads SGHNT; CDR2 reads YYREEE (reference sequence). Here the CDR3 DNA reads TGTGCCAGCAGCTTAGTGGAGGCCCGCAACACTGAAGCTTTCTTT. Translating it yields CASSLVEARNTEAFF.

To note about this clone: At the DNA level, this CDR3 is encoded by other sequences in the same sample as well. This chain links TRBV6-5 with TRBJ2-3; 9 bases are shared with TRBD2. This CDR3 spans 15 amino acids. J gave up 6 bases and V 2 bases, and 6 bases lay outside the gene matches. The germline V gene encodes CDR1 MNHEY and CDR2 SVGAGI. CDR3 sequence: CASSYAGGPPDTQYF. The CDR3 bases are TGTGCCAGCAGTTACGCGGGGGGGCCCCCGGATACGCAGTATTTT.

This clone was recorded a few times. The chain uses TRBV5-1 and TRBJ1-3; D not resolved. In germline, CDR1 is SGHRS, CDR2 YFSETQ. V lost 5 bases, J lost 2 bases, and 14 bases lay in between. The CDR3 is 15 residues long. DNA of the CDR3: TGCGCCAGCAGGGTTGGGGATACTACTGGAAACACCATATATTTT. Encoded protein: CASRVGDTTGNTIYF.

This clone was seen more than once but under ten times. The rearrangement uses TRBV5-4 and TRBJ2-7, with D possibly being TRBD1 (6 bases). V was shortened by 4 bases and J by 2 bases, with 16 bases between the two germline ends. This CDR3 region has 15 residues. Per the germline V gene, CDR1 is SGHNT and CDR2 is YYREEE (reference sequence). CDR3 DNA sequence: TGTGCCAGCAGCGGGCCCGCGACAGGTCCCTACGAGCAGTACTTC. Encoded protein: CASSGPATGPYEQYF.

V and J are TRBV14 and TRBJ2-7; a possible D gene is TRBD2 (6 bases). Germline V gene lookup returns CDR1 SGHDN and CDR2 FVKESK. V dropped 0 bases and J dropped 5 bases, with 17 bases sitting between them. The CDR3 sequence is 16 residues long. The CDR3 is CASSQDWPAGRHEQYF. CDR3 sequence (DNA): TGTGCCAGCAGCCAAGATTGGCCAGCGGGTCGCCACGAGCAGTACTTC.